Following are 25 T cell receptor beta chains from one sample sequenced in a study of shared T cell receptors in the human thymus. The assay was immunoSEQ multiplex PCR, and TCRdb's table has in-frame clones only and misses some. This sample carries about 660,000 clones, 70% to 90% of them seen once, and the ten largest clones take approximately 0.01%. These data were also filed under a second study, of human thymus T cells.

The sample taken for sequencing was thymocytes. These receptor sequences come from a boy younger than two with a congenital heart defect.

CDR3 amino acids: CASSETTRRTDTQYF. The CDR3 DNA follows: TGCGCCAGCAGTGAGACGACTAGACGAACAGATACGCAGTATTTT. This rearrangement joins TRBV10-1 to TRBJ2-3; TRBD2 is a possible D gene (6 bases). Germline V CDR1 and CDR2: WNHNN, SYGVQD (reference sequence). The CDR3 spans 15 residues. V was clipped by 2 bases and J by 3 bases, with 12 bases between them.

V gene TRBV13 combines with J gene TRBJ2-7, with TRBD2 matching over 7 bases. The junction had 5 bases not matched to a gene; V was cut back by 3 bases and J by 0 bases. The germline CDR1 and CDR2 sequences are PRHDT and FYEKMQ (reference sequence). This CDR3 has 15 residues. The CDR3 sequence: CASSLSGTLSYEQYF. DNA for the CDR3: TGTGCCAGCAGCTTGAGCGGGACGCTCTCCTACGAGCAGTACTTC.

The chain combines TRBV19 with TRBJ1-3, with a possible D match to TRBD1 (6 bases). The CDR3 spans 15 residues. Germline V gene lookup returns CDR1 LNHDA and CDR2 SQIVND (reference sequence). Trimming left V 6 bases short and J 0 bases short, with 12 bases between. The CDR3 sequence: CASRGARPSGNTIYF. The CDR3 region has the DNA TGTGCCAGTAGGGGGGCTCGCCCCTCTGGAAACACCATATATTTT.

The CDR3: CASSALQGVNTEAFF. The CDR3 DNA follows: TGTGCCAGCAGCGCCCTCCAGGGGGTGAACACTGAAGCTTTCTTT. The chain has TRBV9 and TRBJ1-1, with 7 bases matching TRBD1. V shed 3 bases and J 0 bases; nucleotides not matched to a gene: 5. The germline CDR1 and CDR2 sequences are SGDLS and YYNGEE. The CDR3 sequence is 15 residues long.

The chain employs TRBV9 and TRBJ2-5; 9 bases map to TRBD2. The germline CDR1 and CDR2 sequences are SGDLS and YYNGEE. J gave up 3 bases and V 0 bases, and 6 bases lay outside the gene matches. CDR3 length: 16 residues. In DNA, the CDR3 is TGTGCCAGCAGCGTAGAGGCGAAGCGGGAGGAAGAGACCCAGTACTTC. It codes for CASSVEAKREEETQYF.

This sequence joins TRBV7-2 and TRBJ1-1; weak D call: TRBD1 (5 bases). Germline V lookup: CDR1 SGHTA, CDR2 FQGNSA. The CDR3 extends over 16 amino acids. Trimming pared 5 bases from V and 4 bases from J, leaving 20 bases between. The CDR3, as DNA: TGTGCCAGCAGCGGAAATCACAGGTTGCGGGGCACTGAAGCTTTCTTT. It is translated as CASSGNHRLRGTEAFF.

In this sample, this clone turned up once. This rearrangement joins TRBV4-2 to TRBJ1-5; D is unresolved. Trimming removed 0 bases from V and 4 bases from J, with 7 bases in between. CDR3 size: 14 residues. Germline-derived CDR1 and CDR2 are LGHNA and YNFKEQ. CDR3 amino acids: CASSQDRVNQPQHF. DNA of the CDR3: TGTGCCAGCAGCCAAGATCGGGTAAATCAGCCCCAGCATTTT.

This chain uses TRBV15 with TRBJ1-4; D call uncertain. In germline, CDR1 is LNHNV, CDR2 YYDKDF (reference sequence). Trimming took off 2 bases at V and 8 bases at J, with 9 bases between the two ends. The CDR3 consists of 13 residues. The CDR3, as DNA: TGTGCCACCAGCAGACCACCCGGGGAAAAACTGTTTTTT. Amino acid sequence: CATSRPPGEKLFF.

This clone was observed a single time. The chain couples TRBV12-5 to TRBJ2-3; TRBD1 matches at 10 bases. V shed 3 bases and J 2 bases; nucleotides not matched to a gene: 5. This CDR3 comprises 16 residues. Germline CDR1 LGHNT, CDR2 FRNRAP. The CDR3 bases are TGTGCTAGTGGTTTTTGGACAGGGGGTCTCACAGATACGCAGTATTTT. It translates to CASGFWTGGLTDTQYF.

V is TRBV28 and J is TRBJ2-6; 9 nucleotides line up with TRBD2. CDR1 and CDR2 (germline): MDHEN, SYDVKM. With 0 bases clipped from V and 5 bases from J, the junction kept 17 bases outside the gene matches. The CDR3 spans 21 residues. The CDR3 spells CASSLCMRGVAGVCRANVLTF. The CDR3 region has the DNA TGTGCCAGCAGTTTATGCATGAGGGGGGTAGCGGGAGTGTGTAGGGCCAACGTCCTGACTTTC.

The CDR3 nucleotides read TGTGCCAGCAGCTCGAAAGCGGACTCGGCCCAGTACTTC. It encodes CASSSKADSAQYF. This sequence joins TRBV9 and TRBJ2-5; maybe TRBD2 (5 bases). V was pared by 4 bases and J by 9 bases, with 16 bases between. This CDR3 is 13 amino acids long. CDR1 is SGDLS, CDR2 YYNGEE, per germline. Full variable domain (outside the CDR3, taken from reference TRBV9 and TRBJ2-5): DSGVTQTPKHLITATGQRVTLRCSPRSGDLSVYWYQQSLDQGLQFLIQYYNGEERAKGNILERFSAQQFPDLHSELNLSSLELGDSALYFCASSSKADSAQYFGPGTRLLVL.

The chain couples TRBV18 to TRBJ2-2; TRBD1 matches 9 bases. Germline V gene data show CDR1 as KGHSH and CDR2 as LQKENI. The CDR3 extends over 18 amino acids. The ends lost 2 bases at V and 3 bases at J; junction bases unmatched: 10. CDR3 DNA sequence: TGTGCCAGCTCACCATCGTACCCGGGACAGGGTTACACCGGGGAGCTGTTTTTT. As protein: CASSPSYPGQGYTGELFF. Variable domain in full (rest from reference TRBV18 and TRBJ2-2): NAGVMQNPRHLVRRRGQEARLRCSPMKGHSHVYWYRQLPEEGLKFMVYLQKENIIDESGMPKERFSAEFPKEGPSILRIQQVVRGDSAAYFCASSPSYPGQGYTGELFFGEGSRLTVL.

This clone was seen only a few times. This chain uses TRBV4-2 with TRBJ2-2; the match to TRBD1 covers 7 bases. Per germline, CDR1 LGHNA and CDR2 YNFKEQ. The CDR3 has 15 residues. V shed 3 bases and J 6 bases; nucleotides not matched to a gene: 7. The CDR3 loop reads CASSHTTGWAGELFF. The CDR3 coding sequence is TGTGCCAGCAGCCATACGACAGGGTGGGCCGGGGAGCTGTTTTTT.

V gene TRBV5-6 combines with J gene TRBJ1-5; 9 nucleotides agree with TRBD1. Germline V gives CDR1 SGHDT, CDR2 YYEEEE. The CDR3 covers 16 residues. V lost 2 bases, J lost 4 bases, and 7 bases stayed unmatched. CDR3 sequence (DNA): TGTGCCAGCAGCTTCCAGGACAGGGGAGAGAATCAGCCCCAGCATTTT. It encodes CASSFQDRGENQPQHF.

This rearrangement joins TRBV29-1 to TRBJ2-1; a possible D gene is TRBD2 (6 bases). Germline CDR1 and CDR2: SQVTM and ANQGSEA. With 5 bases removed from V and 5 bases from J, the gap between germline ends came to 22 bases. This CDR3 comprises 16 residues. DNA for the CDR3: TGCAGCGTTTCCTCCGGGGGAGGCGGGACCAACAATGAGCAGTTCTTC. Its protein product is CSVSSGGGGTNNEQFF.

The V and J genes are TRBV11-2 and TRBJ2-2; 9 positions agree with TRBD1. The CDR3 totals 17 residues. Looked up from germline, CDR1 is SGHAT and CDR2 is FQNNGV. V trimming: 3 bases; J trimming: 3 bases; junction bases outside the gene matches: 8. CDR3 in amino acids: CASSLGGGDRDTGELFF. The DNA of the CDR3 is TGTGCCAGCAGCTTGGGGGGCGGGGACAGGGACACCGGGGAGCTGTTTTTT.

This clone occurred once. V gene TRBV5-6 combines with J gene TRBJ2-3; weak D call: TRBD1 (5 bases). There are 12 residues in the CDR3. The germline V gene has CDR1 SGHDT and CDR2 YYEEEE. V gave up 1 base and J gave up 5 bases, with 5 bases separating them. In nucleotides, the CDR3 is TGTGCCAGCAGCTTGAGGGGAGATACGCAGTATTTT. Its translation: CASSLRGDTQYF.

CDR3 DNA: TGCGCCAGCAGCCCACAGGGGGGCAATGAGCAGTTCTTC. Translated, it gives CASSPQGGNEQFF. V usage is TRBV4-1 and J usage is TRBJ2-1; TRBD1 matches 8 bases. Germline CDR1 is MGHRA and CDR2 is YSYEKL. The CDR3 is 13 residues long. The V and J ends lost 4 bases and 6 bases, in that order; junction bases with no gene match: 2.

CDR3 amino acids: CASMTGVRDTQYF. CDR3 nucleotide sequence: TGTGCCAGCATGACAGGGGTCCGGGATACGCAGTATTTT. J is TRBJ2-3 and V is TRBV7-2; TRBD1 agrees at 8 bases. With 7 bases clipped from V and 6 bases from J, the junction kept 6 bases outside the gene matches. Germline CDR1 is SGHTA and CDR2 is FQGNSA. The CDR3 is 13 amino acids.

The gene calls are TRBV11-3 and TRBJ2-5; 12 bases match TRBD2. The CDR3 length is 18 residues. Looked up from germline, CDR1 is SGHNT and CDR2 is YENEEA. The ends lost 11 bases at V and 4 bases at J; junction bases unmatched: 20. The CDR3 is CASGPSRTSGRIIETQYF. CDR3 nucleotide sequence: TGTGCCTCCGGGCCCTCAAGAACTAGCGGGAGGATCATAGAGACCCAGTACTTC.

This clone was counted once. This chain uses TRBV7-2 with TRBJ2-5, with a possible D match to TRBD2 (6 bases). There are 16 residues in the CDR3. The V end was cut by 4 bases, the J end by 1 base, with 16 bases between. Per germline, CDR1 SGHTA and CDR2 FQGNSA. CDR3 sequence reads: CASSYSPASAQETQYF. The CDR3 nucleotides read TGTGCCAGCAGCTACTCCCCGGCTAGCGCCCAAGAGACCCAGTACTTC.

V is TRBV5-1 and J is TRBJ2-1; possible D gene TRBD2, 6 bases. The V end was cut by 5 bases, the J end by 6 bases, with 6 bases between. The CDR3 sequence is 11 residues long. Germline values: CDR1 SGHRS, CDR2 YFSETQ. CDR3 loop: CASRGGNEQFF. For the CDR3, the DNA is TGCGCCAGCAGGGGGGGCAATGAGCAGTTCTTC.

In its sample, this clone was seen a few times. Within the sample, other DNA sequences also encode this same CDR3. The chain is built from TRBV11-2 and TRBJ2-7; 16 nucleotides agree with TRBD2. The CDR3 is made up of 19 amino acids. The V segment lost 5 bases and the J segment 5 bases; nucleotides outside the gene matches: 15. From germline, CDR1 is SGHAT and CDR2 FQNNGV. The chain's CDR3 is CASSPGTSGRAGSGNEQYF. In DNA, the CDR3 is TGTGCCAGCAGCCCCGGGACTAGCGGGAGGGCTGGTAGTGGAAACGAGCAGTACTTC.

The chain employs TRBV30 and TRBJ2-7; TRBD2 matches 7 bases. The CDR3 is 12 amino acids. The germline CDR1 and CDR2 sequences are GTSNPN and SVGIG (reference sequence). V shed 2 bases, J shed 7 bases, and the junction held 5 bases outside the gene matches. The CDR3 DNA follows: TGTGCCTGGAGTCGTCTCGGGGGGGAGCAGTACTTC. It translates to CAWSRLGGEQYF.

The J gene is TRBJ2-7, the V gene TRBV5-5; TRBD2 might be the D (5 bases). The CDR3 runs to 16 residues. The germline CDR1 and CDR2 sequences are SGHKS and YYEKEE (reference sequence). Trimming cost V 3 bases and J 2 bases, with 18 bases left between them. As DNA, the CDR3 is TGTGCCAGCAGCTCGTTGAAGAGAGCGGAAACCTACGAGCAGTACTTC. Translated, it gives CASSSLKRAETYEQYF.